The 27 T cell receptor beta chains reported below all come from one sample, sequenced in a study of tumor-infiltrating lymphocytes in oesophageal squamous cell carcinoma (dated by TCRdb to about 2016). Preparation of the library involved PCR. Sequencing relied on an Illumina HiSeq 1500. TCRdb applied fastp at Q25 and MiXCR to the public reads, then kept only in-frame beta chains. CDR3 protein sequences are deduplicated, and each keeps its most common genes and DNA. The sample includes about 11,000 distinct CDR3 sequences, with roughly 50% observed a single time. Clones ranked in the top ten supply around 20% of the sample. Source material: esophageal tumor tissue. These receptors all stem from a female donor with esophageal squamous cell carcinoma.

Only a few counts were recorded for this clonotype. This chain links TRBV7-2 with TRBJ2-6, with a possible D match to TRBD1 (5 bases). Germline loops: CDR1 SGHTA, CDR2 FQGNSA. This CDR3 is 16 amino acids long. The V gene lost 2 bases and the J gene lost 2 bases, with 10 bases spanning the gap. The CDR3 here is CASSLQGLTGANVLTF. The CDR3 nucleotides read TGTGCCAGCAGCTTACAGGGCCTCACTGGGGCCAACGTCCTGACTTTC.

This clonotype occurred a few times. The V call is TRBV6-1, the J call TRBJ1-5; D may be TRBD1 (6 bases). Deletions cut 5 bases from V and 2 bases from J, with 10 bases between. Germline values: CDR1 MNHNS, CDR2 SASEGT. The CDR3 length is 14 residues. This chain's CDR3 is CASSYRTGNQPQHF. Written as DNA, the CDR3 is TGTGCCAGCAGTTATAGGACAGGCAATCAGCCCCAGCATTTT.

For the CDR3, the DNA is TGTGCCATCAGTGTTCGGGGGGGGCCCGAGCAGTTCTTC. It encodes CAISVRGGPEQFF. The chain joins TRBV10-3 to TRBJ2-1; TRBD2 matches at 8 bases. The V gene's germline CDR1 is ENHRY and CDR2 SYGVKD. V gave up 4 bases and J gave up 10 bases; unmatched junction bases: 6. This CDR3 is 13 amino acids long.

The genes are TRBV6-1 and TRBJ2-2; D remains unclear. Deletions cut 10 bases from V and 5 bases from J, with 17 bases between. The CDR3 is made up of 14 amino acids. Germline-derived CDR1 and CDR2 are MNHNS and SASEGT. The CDR3 region is CATKKASTTGELFF. The CDR3 DNA sequence: TGTGCCACCAAAAAGGCCTCGACGACCGGGGAGCTGTTTTTT.

This chain joins TRBV7-2 and TRBJ2-2, with D perhaps being TRBD1 or TRBD2 (5 bases each). This CDR3 contains 14 residues. Trimming removed 1 base from V and 5 bases from J, with 8 bases in between. Germline assignment: CDR1 SGHTA and CDR2 FQGNSA. The CDR3 DNA sequence: TGTGCCAGCAGCTTAGGGGGGAGAACCGGGGAGCTGTTTTTT. As protein: CASSLGGRTGELFF.

A single count supports this clonotype. The conserved final phenylalanine or tryptophan is absent from the CDR3, which likely points to a read error. Because the CDR3's place on the DNA is in doubt, the DNA is left out and the CDR3 is given as listed by TCRdb. The chain has TRBV2 and TRBJ2-6; the table's D call of TRBD2 was not tested on the DNA. Germline assignment: CDR1 SNHLY and CDR2 FYNNEI. A total of 10 residues make up the CDR3, ends included. The CDR3 reads CASSEGLAGG.

The chain joins TRBV12-3 or TRBV12-4 to TRBJ2-1; unclear D gene. The V end was cut by 1 base, the J end by 0 bases, with 10 bases between. The CDR3 spans 16 residues. The CDR3 bases are TGTGCCAGCAGTTTAGTAATAGCCAGCTCCTACAATGAGCAGTTCTTC. It translates to CASSLVIASSYNEQFF.

This chain joins TRBV6-8 and TRBJ2-5; D is undetermined. The DNA end lines up better with TRBJ2-6; the J call may be wrong. The germline V gene encodes CDR1 MNHGY and CDR2 SAAAGT. This CDR3 comprises 11 residues. DNA for the CDR3: TGTGCCAGCGGTGGGGCCAACGTCCTGACTTTC. It yields the protein CASGGANVLTF.

The CDR3 sequence: CASSSGHHYEQYF. CDR3 DNA sequence: TGTGCCAGCAGTTCGGGACACCACTACGAGCAGTACTTC. The chain has TRBV28 and TRBJ2-7; a weak D match, TRBD1 (6 bases). The CDR3 loop spans 13 amino acids. V was pared by 4 bases and J by 3 bases, with 10 bases between. Germline loops: CDR1 MDHEN, CDR2 SYDVKM.

The J gene is TRBJ2-1, the V gene TRBV7-3; no clear D. The end of the DNA is better explained by TRBJ2-5, so the J call may be wrong. Germline V gene sequence: CDR1 SGHTA, CDR2 FQGTGA. The CDR3 is 14 amino acids. In nucleotides, the CDR3 is TGTGCCAGCAGCTTATCCCACTCGACTGAGACCCAGTACTTC. Residues: CASSLSHSTETQYF.

V usage is TRBV11-2 and J usage is TRBJ2-4, with 7 bases identical to TRBD2. The assigned J gene may be wrong: the sequence end matches TRBJ2-7 better. The length of the CDR3 is 13 residues. Germline values: CDR1 SGHAT, CDR2 FQNNGV. Here the CDR3 DNA reads TGTGCCAGCAGCCACGGACTAGCCTACGAGCAGTACTTC. This sequence encodes CASSHGLAYEQYF.

This clonotype occurred a few times. A read error may produce the germline difference seen at one junction end. This sequence joins TRBV2 and TRBJ2-4; TRBD1 might be the D (6 bases). The CDR3 spans 12 residues. Per germline, CDR1 SNHLY and CDR2 FYNNEI. The DNA for the CDR3 is TGTGCCAGCCACAGGGATTATTCACCCCTCCACTTC. Amino acids: CASHRDYSPLHF.

V gene TRBV28 combines with J gene TRBJ2-1; maybe TRBD1 (6 bases). The J call may be mistaken, given a closer DNA end match to TRBJ2-3. CDR1 is MDHEN and CDR2 is SYDVKM in the germline V gene. The CDR3 spans 15 residues. CDR3 DNA: TGTGCCAGCAGTTCCGGGACGGGACACACAGATACGCAGTATTTT. It codes for CASSSGTGHTDTQYF.

This clonotype was picked up a small number of times. The J gene is TRBJ2-5, the V gene TRBV10-3; TRBD1 aligns across 9 bases. V lost 8 bases and J lost 3; bases outside the gene matches: 4. The CDR3 extends over 13 amino acids. From germline, CDR1 is ENHRY and CDR2 SYGVKD. The CDR3 coding sequence is TGTGCCATCGGGGGACAGGGAAAAGAGACCCAGTACTTC. Translating gives CAIGGQGKETQYF.

The CDR3 DNA follows: TGTGCCAGCAGCTCTTTACAGGGTTACAATGAGCAGTTCTTC. Residues: CASSSLQGYNEQFF. The V and J genes are TRBV7-3 and TRBJ2-5; D may be TRBD1 (6 bases). The DNA end lines up better with TRBJ2-1; the J call may be wrong. CDR1 is SGHTA and CDR2 is FQGTGA in the germline V gene. CDR3 length: 14 residues.

This clonotype came up many times. The CDR3 DNA is TGTGCCAGCAGTTCAGCAGGGGGCGAGCGAAAACTGTATTTT. This codes for CASSSAGGERKLYF. V usage is TRBV7-9 and J usage is TRBJ2-3, with 8 bases that match TRBD1. The CDR3 contains 14 residues. V dropped 6 bases and J dropped 14; count of bases not matched to a gene: 16. Germline CDR1 is SEHNR and CDR2 is FQNEAQ (reference sequence).

This clonotype was counted ten times or more. This chain connects TRBV11-2 to TRBJ2-7; 10 nucleotides line up with TRBD2. The CDR3 has 16 amino acids. CDR1 and CDR2 from the germline V gene are SGHAT and FQNNGV. V was clipped by 1 base and J by 5 bases; unmatched bases: 8. The CDR3 here is CASSLAPAGGWHEQYF. Here the CDR3 DNA reads TGTGCCAGCAGCTTAGCCCCAGCGGGAGGGTGGCACGAGCAGTACTTC.

With respect to this clonotype: A read error may be the cause here, since a much bigger clone is one base away. This chain joins TRBV7-2 and TRBJ2-5, with a weak D call TRBD2 (6 bases). With the DNA end fitting TRBJ2-7 better, the J assignment may be wrong. CDR1 and CDR2 from the germline V gene are SGHTA and FQGNSA. The CDR3 extends over 13 amino acids. The DNA of the CDR3 is TGTGACAGCAGCTTAGCGGTAGGGTACGAGCAGTACTTC. This encodes CDSSLAVGYEQYF.

V gene TRBV5-1 combines with J gene TRBJ1-2; tentative D call: TRBD1 (5 bases). V dropped 4 bases and J dropped 2 bases, with 12 bases sitting between them. Germline V gene lookup returns CDR1 SGHRS and CDR2 YFSETQ. The CDR3 has 14 amino acids. As DNA, the CDR3 is TGCGCCAGCAGCGGTAGGGACGGCAACTATGGCTACACCTTC. Translated, it gives CASSGRDGNYGYTF. The variable domain in full, with the rest retrieved from reference TRBV5-1 and TRBJ1-2, is KAGVTQTPRYLIKTRGQQVTLSCSPISGHRSVSWYQQTPGQGLQFLFEYFSETQRNKGNFPGRFSGRQFSNSRSEMNVSTLELGDSALYLCASSGRDGNYGYTFGSGTRLTVV.

Points on this clonotype: The final CDR3 position lacks the conserved phenylalanine or tryptophan, pointing to a likely read error. No DNA is shown, since the ends of the CDR3 on it are uncertain; the CDR3 is the one TCRdb lists. The rearrangement uses TRBV12-3 or TRBV12-4 and TRBJ2-5; the DNA was not used to check the table's D call, TRBD1. The CDR3 is made up of 16 amino acids, end residues included. CDR3 residues: CASSMRTGGTSNTFGS.

A few counts support this clonotype. The J gene is TRBJ2-3, the V gene TRBV6-1, with 9 bases matching TRBD1. Germline-derived CDR1 and CDR2 are MNHNS and SASEGT. This CDR3 region has 15 residues. V trimming: 6 bases; J trimming: 1 base; junction bases outside the gene matches: 5. CDR3 nucleotides: TGTGCCAGCAGCAAACGACAGGGGGGCACAGATACGCAGTATTTT. Amino acids: CASSKRQGGTDTQYF.

The chain combines TRBV3-1 with TRBJ2-2; maybe TRBD1 (5 bases). The V gene's germline CDR1 is LGHDT and CDR2 YNNKEL (reference sequence). This CDR3 is built from 15 residues. Trimming pared 3 bases from V and 4 bases from J, leaving 12 bases between. The CDR3 nucleotides read TGTGCCAGCAGCCATCCTGGCAGGGCCACCGGGGAGCTGTTTTTT. Translated, it gives CASSHPGRATGELFF.

The V and J genes are TRBV12-3 or TRBV12-4 and TRBJ1-1, with 7 bases lining up with TRBD1. The CDR3 covers 15 residues. V lost 6 bases and J lost 8; bases outside the gene matches: 15. CDR3: CASRYLGTVPSEAFF. The CDR3 DNA is TGTGCCAGCAGGTACCTCGGGACAGTCCCATCCGAAGCTTTCTTT.

This clonotype ranks as medium-sized. V usage is TRBV6-1 and J usage is TRBJ2-5, with TRBD2 matching over 7 bases. V shed 3 bases, J shed 5 bases, and the junction held 9 bases outside the gene matches. The germline V gene has CDR1 MNHNS and CDR2 SASEGT. This CDR3 has 15 amino acids. CDR3 residues: CASSDRPAGRETQYF. As DNA, the CDR3 is TGTGCCAGCAGTGACCGACCAGCGGGGCGGGAGACCCAGTACTTC.

The CDR3 spells CASSGGETEGGNSNQPQHF. Written as DNA, the CDR3 is TGTGCCAGCAGTGGCGGCGAAACTGAGGGGGGGAATAGCAATCAGCCCCAGCATTTT. This rearrangement joins TRBV28 to TRBJ1-5; tentatively, D is TRBD1 (6 bases). V was cut by 5 bases and J by 0 bases, with 23 bases left in between. Germline assignment: CDR1 MDHEN and CDR2 SYDVKM. There are 19 residues in the CDR3.

The chain employs TRBV11-1 and TRBJ2-3; 12 nucleotides line up with TRBD2. The J call may be mistaken, given a closer DNA end match to TRBJ2-1. Per germline, CDR1 SGHAT and CDR2 FQDESV (reference sequence). The CDR3 extends over 15 amino acids. CDR3 in amino acids: CASSLAASGREEQFF. The CDR3 DNA reads TGTGCCAGCAGCTTAGCCGCTAGCGGGAGGGAGGAGCAGTTCTTC.

This clonotype was seen many times. The V call is TRBV5-1, the J call TRBJ2-1; D ambiguous. Germline values: CDR1 SGHRS, CDR2 YFSETQ. This CDR3 contains 13 residues. Trimming removed 0 bases at V and 4 bases at J, with 5 bases between. The CDR3 DNA reads as TGCGCCAGCAGCTTGGGCAGTTACAATGAGCAGTTCTTC. Encoded protein: CASSLGSYNEQFF.